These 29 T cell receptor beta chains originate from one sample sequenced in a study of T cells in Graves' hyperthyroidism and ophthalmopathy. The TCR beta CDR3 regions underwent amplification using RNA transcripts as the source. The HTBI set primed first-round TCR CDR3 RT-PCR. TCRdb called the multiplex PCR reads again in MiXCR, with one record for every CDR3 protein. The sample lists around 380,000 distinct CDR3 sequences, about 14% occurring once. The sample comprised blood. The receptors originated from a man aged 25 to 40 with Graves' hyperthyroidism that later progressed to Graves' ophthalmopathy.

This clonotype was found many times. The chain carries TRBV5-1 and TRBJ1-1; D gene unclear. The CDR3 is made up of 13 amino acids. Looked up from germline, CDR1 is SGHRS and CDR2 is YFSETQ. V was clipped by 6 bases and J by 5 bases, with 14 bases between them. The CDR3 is CASTLWRGTEAFF. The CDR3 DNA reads TGCGCCAGCACACTCTGGAGAGGGACTGAAGCTTTCTTT.

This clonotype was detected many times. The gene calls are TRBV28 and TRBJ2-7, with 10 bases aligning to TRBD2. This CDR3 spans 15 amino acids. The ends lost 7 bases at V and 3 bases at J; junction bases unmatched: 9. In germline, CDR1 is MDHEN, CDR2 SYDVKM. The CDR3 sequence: CASKEAGGPNYEQYF. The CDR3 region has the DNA TGTGCCAGCAAAGAAGCGGGGGGGCCTAACTACGAGCAGTACTTC.

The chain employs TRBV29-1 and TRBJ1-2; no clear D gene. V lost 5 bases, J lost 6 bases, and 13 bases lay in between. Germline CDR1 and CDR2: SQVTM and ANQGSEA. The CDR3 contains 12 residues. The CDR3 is CSVWKGEDGYTF. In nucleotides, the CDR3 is TGCAGCGTTTGGAAGGGCGAGGATGGCTACACCTTC.

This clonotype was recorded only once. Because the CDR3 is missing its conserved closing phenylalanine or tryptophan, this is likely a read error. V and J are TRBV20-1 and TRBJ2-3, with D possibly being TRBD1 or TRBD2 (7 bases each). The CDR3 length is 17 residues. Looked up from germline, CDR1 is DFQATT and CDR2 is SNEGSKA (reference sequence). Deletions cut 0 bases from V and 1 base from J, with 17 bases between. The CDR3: CSARDPGGGMGTDTQYL. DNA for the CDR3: TGCAGTGCTAGAGACCCAGGGGGGGGGATGGGCACAGATACGCAGTATCTT.

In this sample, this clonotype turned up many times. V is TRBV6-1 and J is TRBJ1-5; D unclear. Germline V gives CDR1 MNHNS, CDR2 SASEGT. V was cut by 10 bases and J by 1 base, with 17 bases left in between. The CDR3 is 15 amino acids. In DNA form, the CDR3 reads TGTGCCACCTTTAGTGGGGTAGGGAGCAATCAGCCCCAGCATTTT. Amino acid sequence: CATFSGVGSNQPQHF.

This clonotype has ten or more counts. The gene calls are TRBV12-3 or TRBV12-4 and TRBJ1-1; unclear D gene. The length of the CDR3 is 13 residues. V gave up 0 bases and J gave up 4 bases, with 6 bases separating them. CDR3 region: CASSLAGATEAFF. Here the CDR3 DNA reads TGTGCCAGCAGTTTAGCGGGCGCCACTGAAGCTTTCTTT.

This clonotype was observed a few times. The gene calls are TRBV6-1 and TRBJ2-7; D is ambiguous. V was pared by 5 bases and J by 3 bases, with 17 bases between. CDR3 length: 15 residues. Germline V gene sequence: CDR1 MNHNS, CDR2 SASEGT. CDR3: CASSLPSETLYEQYF. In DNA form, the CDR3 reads TGTGCCAGCAGTCTTCCTTCAGAGACCCTCTACGAGCAGTACTTC.

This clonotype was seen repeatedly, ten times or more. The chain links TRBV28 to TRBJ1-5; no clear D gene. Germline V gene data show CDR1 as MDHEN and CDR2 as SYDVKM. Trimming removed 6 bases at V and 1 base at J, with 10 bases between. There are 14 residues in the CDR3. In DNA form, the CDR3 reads TGTGCCAGCAGAACAGCTGGGAGCAATCAGCCCCAGCATTTT. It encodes CASRTAGSNQPQHF. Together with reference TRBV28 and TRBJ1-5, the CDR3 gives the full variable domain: DVKVTQSSRYLVKRTGEKVFLECVQDMDHENMFWYRQDPGLGLRLIYFSYDVKMKEKGDIPEGYSVSREKKERFSLILESASTNQTSMYLCASRTAGSNQPQHFGDGTRLSIL.

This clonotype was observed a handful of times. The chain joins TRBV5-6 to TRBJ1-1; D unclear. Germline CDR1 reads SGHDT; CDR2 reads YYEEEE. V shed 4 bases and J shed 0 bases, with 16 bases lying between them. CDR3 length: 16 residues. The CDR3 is CASSPNPYSMNTEAFF. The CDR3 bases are TGTGCCAGCAGCCCTAATCCCTACAGCATGAACACTGAAGCTTTCTTT.

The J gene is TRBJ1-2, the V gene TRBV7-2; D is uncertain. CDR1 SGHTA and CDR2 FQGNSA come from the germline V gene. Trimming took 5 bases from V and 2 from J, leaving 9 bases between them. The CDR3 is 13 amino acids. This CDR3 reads CASSVGSNYGYTF. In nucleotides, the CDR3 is TGTGCCAGCAGCGTGGGCTCCAACTATGGCTACACCTTC.

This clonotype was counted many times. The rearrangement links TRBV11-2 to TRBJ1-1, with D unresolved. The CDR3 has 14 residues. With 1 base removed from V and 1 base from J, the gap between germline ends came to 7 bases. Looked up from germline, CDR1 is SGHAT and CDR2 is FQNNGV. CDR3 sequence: CASSLVPPNTEAFF. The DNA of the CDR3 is TGTGCCAGCAGCTTAGTTCCCCCGAACACTGAAGCTTTCTTT.

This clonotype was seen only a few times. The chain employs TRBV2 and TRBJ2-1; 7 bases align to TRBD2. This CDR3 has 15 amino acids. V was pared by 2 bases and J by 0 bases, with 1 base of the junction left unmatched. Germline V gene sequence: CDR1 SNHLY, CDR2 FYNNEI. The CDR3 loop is CASSERGSSYNEQFF. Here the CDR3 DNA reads TGTGCCAGCAGTGAACGCGGGAGCTCCTACAATGAGCAGTTCTTC.

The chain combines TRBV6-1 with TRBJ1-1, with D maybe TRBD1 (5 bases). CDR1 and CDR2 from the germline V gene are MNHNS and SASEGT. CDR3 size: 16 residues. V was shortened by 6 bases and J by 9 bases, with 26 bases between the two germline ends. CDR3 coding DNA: TGTGCCAGCAGCCGTCGTGGTACAGGAGGTACAAAGAAAGCTTTCTTT. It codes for CASSRRGTGGTKKAFF.

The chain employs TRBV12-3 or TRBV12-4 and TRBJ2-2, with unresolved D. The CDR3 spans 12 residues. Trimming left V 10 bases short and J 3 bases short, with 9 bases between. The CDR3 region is CATLYYTGELFF. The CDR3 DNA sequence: TGTGCCACCTTATACTACACCGGGGAGCTGTTTTTT.

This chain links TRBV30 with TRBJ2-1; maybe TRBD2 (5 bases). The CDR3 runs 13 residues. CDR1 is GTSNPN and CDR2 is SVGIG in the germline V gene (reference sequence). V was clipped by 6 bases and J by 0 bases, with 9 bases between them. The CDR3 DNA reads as TGTGCCTGCGGGGAAAGCTCCTACAATGAGCAGTTCTTC. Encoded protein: CACGESSYNEQFF.

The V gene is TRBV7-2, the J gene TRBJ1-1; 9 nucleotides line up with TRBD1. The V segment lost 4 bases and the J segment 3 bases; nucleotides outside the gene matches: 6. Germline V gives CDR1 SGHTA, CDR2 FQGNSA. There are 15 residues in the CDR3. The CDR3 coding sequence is TGTGCCAGCAGCTGGGCGGGACAGGGCTACACTGAAGCTTTCTTT. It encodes CASSWAGQGYTEAFF.

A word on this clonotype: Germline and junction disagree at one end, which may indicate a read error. The CDR3 nucleotides read TGTGCCAGCAGTCCGACTAACGCTGTCGACACCGGGGAGCTGTCTTTT. It encodes CASSPTNAVDTGELSF. V usage is TRBV7-3 and J usage is TRBJ2-2; D may be TRBD2 (5 bases). Germline CDR1 reads SGHTA; CDR2 reads FQGTGA. The CDR3 consists of 16 residues.

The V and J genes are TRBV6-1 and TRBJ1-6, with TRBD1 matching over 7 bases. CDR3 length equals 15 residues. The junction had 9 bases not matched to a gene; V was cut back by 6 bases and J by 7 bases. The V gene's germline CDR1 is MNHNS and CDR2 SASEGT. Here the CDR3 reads CASRLTGDGNSPLHF. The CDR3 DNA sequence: TGTGCCAGCAGACTAACAGGGGATGGAAATTCACCCCTCCACTTT.

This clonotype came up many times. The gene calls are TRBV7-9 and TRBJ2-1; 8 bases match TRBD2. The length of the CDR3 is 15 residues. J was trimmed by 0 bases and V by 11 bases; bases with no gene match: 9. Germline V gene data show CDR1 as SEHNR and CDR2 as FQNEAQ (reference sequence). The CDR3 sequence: CAGTRRGSSYNEQFF. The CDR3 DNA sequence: TGTGCCGGGACTAGGCGGGGTAGCTCCTACAATGAGCAGTTCTTC.

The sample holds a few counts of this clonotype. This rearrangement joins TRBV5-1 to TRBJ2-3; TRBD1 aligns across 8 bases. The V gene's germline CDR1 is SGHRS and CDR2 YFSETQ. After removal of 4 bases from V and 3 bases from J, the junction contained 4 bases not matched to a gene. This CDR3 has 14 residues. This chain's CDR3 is CASSRTGKTDTQYF. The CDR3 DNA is TGCGCCAGCAGCAGGACAGGGAAGACAGATACGCAGTATTTT.

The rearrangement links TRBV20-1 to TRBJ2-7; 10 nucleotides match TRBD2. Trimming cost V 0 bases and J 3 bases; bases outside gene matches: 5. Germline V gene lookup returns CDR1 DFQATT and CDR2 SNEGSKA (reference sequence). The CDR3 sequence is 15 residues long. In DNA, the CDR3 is TGCAGTGCTAGAGATCTTAGCGGGGGGTACTACGAGCAGTACTTC. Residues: CSARDLSGGYYEQYF.

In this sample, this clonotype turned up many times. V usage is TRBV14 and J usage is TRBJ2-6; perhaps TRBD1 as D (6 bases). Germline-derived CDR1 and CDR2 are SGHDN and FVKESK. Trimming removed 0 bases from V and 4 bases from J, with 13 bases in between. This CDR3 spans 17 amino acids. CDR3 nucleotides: TGTGCCAGCAGCCAAGATAGGCCCGGGACAGGGGCCAACGTCCTGACTTTC. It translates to CASSQDRPGTGANVLTF.

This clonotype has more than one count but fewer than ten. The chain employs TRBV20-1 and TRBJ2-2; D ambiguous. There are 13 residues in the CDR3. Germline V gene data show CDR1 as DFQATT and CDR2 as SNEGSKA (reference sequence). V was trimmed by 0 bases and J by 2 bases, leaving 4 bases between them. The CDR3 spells CSARETNTGELFF. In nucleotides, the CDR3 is TGCAGTGCTAGAGAGACAAACACCGGGGAGCTGTTTTTT.

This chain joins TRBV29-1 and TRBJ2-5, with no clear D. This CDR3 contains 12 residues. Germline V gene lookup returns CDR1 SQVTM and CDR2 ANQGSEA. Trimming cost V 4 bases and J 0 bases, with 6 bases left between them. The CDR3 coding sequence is TGCAGCGTTGGACACCACCAAGAGACCCAGTACTTC. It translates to CSVGHHQETQYF.

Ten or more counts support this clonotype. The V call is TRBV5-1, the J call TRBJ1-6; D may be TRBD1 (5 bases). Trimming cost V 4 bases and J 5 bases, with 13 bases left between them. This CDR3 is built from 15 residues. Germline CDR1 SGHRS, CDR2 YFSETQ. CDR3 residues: CASSPQANDNSPLHF. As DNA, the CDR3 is TGCGCCAGCAGCCCACAGGCTAATGATAATTCACCCCTCCACTTT.

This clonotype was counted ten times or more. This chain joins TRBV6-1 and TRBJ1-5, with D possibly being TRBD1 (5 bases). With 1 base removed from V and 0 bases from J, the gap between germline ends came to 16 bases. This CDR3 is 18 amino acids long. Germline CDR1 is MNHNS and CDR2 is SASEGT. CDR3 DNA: TGTGCCAGCAGTGAAGTGGGATTTACTGGGGCTAGCAATCAGCCCCAGCATTTT. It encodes CASSEVGFTGASNQPQHF.

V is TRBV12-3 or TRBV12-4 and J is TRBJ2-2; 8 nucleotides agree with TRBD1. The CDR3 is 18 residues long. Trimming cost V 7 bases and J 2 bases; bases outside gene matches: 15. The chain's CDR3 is CASINDRGMVRNTGELFF. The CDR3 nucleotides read TGTGCCAGCATTAATGACAGGGGAATGGTTAGAAACACCGGGGAGCTGTTTTTT.

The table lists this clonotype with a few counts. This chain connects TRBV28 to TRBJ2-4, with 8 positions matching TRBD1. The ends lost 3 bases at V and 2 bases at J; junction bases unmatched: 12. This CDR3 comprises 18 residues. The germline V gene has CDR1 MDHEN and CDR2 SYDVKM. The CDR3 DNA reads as TGTGCCAGCAGTTTCGGGGGCAGGGGGCATGCAACCAAAAACATTCAGTACTTC. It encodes CASSFGGRGHATKNIQYF.

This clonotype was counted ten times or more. CDR3 nucleotide sequence: TGTGCCAGCAGCGTGGGGGGACAGACGTCTAGCAATCAGCCCCAGCATTTT. Its protein product is CASSVGGQTSSNQPQHF. The rearrangement joins TRBV9 to TRBJ1-5; TRBD1 matches at 7 bases. V trimming: 2 bases; J trimming: 0 bases; junction bases outside the gene matches: 8. This CDR3 is built from 17 residues. CDR1 SGDLS and CDR2 YYNGEE come from the germline V gene.